Below, 31 T cell receptor beta chains from the same sample are listed, as sequenced in a study of blood T cell repertoires in COVID-19. Assay used: immunoSEQ multiplex PCR; TCRdb lists only in-frame clones, some missing. The data contain approximately 120,000 clones, roughly 72% of them seen just once; the ten biggest clones take up 6%. The sequenced material came from peripheral blood. The receptors stem from a man of 80 years or more with COVID-19, enrolled during active disease.

The chain joins TRBV24-1 to TRBJ2-3; 10 bases line up with TRBD1. Trimming at V came to 9 bases and at J to 6 bases, leaving 5 bases not matched to a gene. The germline CDR1 and CDR2 sequences are KGHDR and SFDVKD. This CDR3 comprises 13 residues. The CDR3 region is CATERQGADTQYF. The CDR3 DNA sequence: TGTGCCACCGAGAGACAGGGGGCCGATACGCAGTATTTT.

The rearrangement uses TRBV19 and TRBJ2-2, with 11 bases aligning to TRBD2. Losses at the gene ends were 2 bases for V and 5 bases for J; bases not matched to a gene: 7. The CDR3 covers 17 residues. Germline lookup yields CDR1 LNHDA and CDR2 SQIVND (reference sequence). CDR3 DNA: TGTGCCAGTAGTATATTAGCGGGAGGGACAGGAACCGGGGAGCTGTTTTTT. Translated, it gives CASSILAGGTGTGELFF. The whole variable domain, remainder taken from reference TRBV19 and TRBJ2-2, is DGGITQSPKYLFRKEGQNVTLSCEQNLNHDAMYWYRQDPGQGLRLIYYSQIVNDFQKGDIAEGYSVSREKKESFPLTVTSAQKNPTAFYLCASSILAGGTGTGELFFGEGSRLTVL.

This chain joins TRBV12-3 or TRBV12-4 and TRBJ1-5, with D unresolved. The V end was cut by 8 bases, the J end by 2 bases, with 10 bases between. This CDR3 has 13 residues. DNA of the CDR3: TGTGCCAGCCGGAGAAACGGCAATCAGCCCCAGCATTTT. Translating it yields CASRRNGNQPQHF.

Ten or more counts support this clone. J is TRBJ2-7 and V is TRBV7-3; 11 bases are a match to TRBD1. Germline V gives CDR1 SGHTA, CDR2 FQGTGA. Unmatched junction bases numbered 5, after V lost 5 bases and J lost 2 bases. The CDR3 has 15 residues. The CDR3 region has the DNA TGTGCCAGCAGCGGAAAGGGACAGGGGGCCTACGAGCAGTACTTC. Translated: CASSGKGQGAYEQYF.

This rearrangement joins TRBV18 to TRBJ2-7, with 10 bases aligning to TRBD1. The V segment lost 3 bases and the J segment 0 bases; nucleotides outside the gene matches: 2. The CDR3 contains 15 residues. Germline-derived CDR1 and CDR2 are KGHSH and LQKENI. The CDR3 loop reads CASSPGTGASYEQYF. The DNA for the CDR3 is TGTGCCAGCTCACCGGGGACAGGGGCCTCCTACGAGCAGTACTTC.

The V and J genes are TRBV7-6 and TRBJ1-1; possible D gene TRBD1, 6 bases. Trimming cost V 1 base and J 1 base, with 13 bases left between them. This CDR3 region has 16 residues. CDR1 is SGHVS and CDR2 is FNYEAQ in the germline V gene. CDR3 sequence: CASSLGAGAGNTEAFF. The CDR3 region has the DNA TGTGCCAGCAGCTTAGGGGCAGGGGCAGGGAACACTGAAGCTTTCTTT.

This rearrangement joins TRBV7-8 to TRBJ2-7; D possibly corresponds to TRBD2 (6 bases). The CDR3 contains 15 residues. Per the germline V gene, CDR1 is SGHVS and CDR2 is FQNEAQ. V lost 5 bases and J 4 bases, leaving 18 bases between the germline ends. DNA for the CDR3: TGTGCCAGCAGCCCTTCGGGAGATTGGGGTTACGAGCAGTACTTC. Protein: CASSPSGDWGYEQYF.

The V call is TRBV27, the J call TRBJ2-1; TRBD2 agrees at 9 bases. CDR3 size: 14 residues. The J segment lost 8 bases and the V segment lost 2 bases, leaving 4 bases of the junction unmatched. The germline gives CDR1 MNHEY, CDR2 SMNVEV (reference sequence). The CDR3 DNA sequence: TGTGCCAGCAGTTTAGTGGCGGGAGGGTATGAGCAGTTCTTC. Its protein is CASSLVAGGYEQFF.

The table lists this clone with a count of one. The chain links TRBV19 to TRBJ2-2, with 9 bases that match TRBD2. The CDR3 sequence is 15 residues long. Germline trimming cut 7 bases from V and 4 bases from J; bases unmatched to any gene: 7. Germline lookup yields CDR1 LNHDA and CDR2 SQIVND (reference sequence). The CDR3 loop reads CASTRTSVSTGELFF. The DNA for the CDR3 is TGTGCCAGTACCCGGACTAGCGTCTCCACCGGGGAGCTGTTTTTT.

J is TRBJ2-7 and V is TRBV9; 11 nucleotides match TRBD2. Unmatched junction bases numbered 4, after V lost 4 bases and J lost 1 base. The CDR3 sequence is 15 residues long. The germline CDR1 and CDR2 sequences are SGDLS and YYNGEE. The CDR3 is CASSPGLAESYEQYF. The CDR3 coding sequence is TGTGCCAGCAGCCCGGGACTAGCGGAGTCCTACGAGCAGTACTTC.

The V and J genes are TRBV29-1 and TRBJ2-5, with 7 bases lining up with TRBD1. Germline assignment: CDR1 SQVTM and CDR2 ANQGSEA. J gave up 4 bases and V 7 bases, and 18 bases lay outside the gene matches. The CDR3 is made up of 16 amino acids. DNA for the CDR3: TGCAGCGCCCAGGGGGTACTGAATGGCTTGCTAGAGACCCAGTACTTC. Its protein product is CSAQGVLNGLLETQYF. Full variable domain (rest looked up from reference TRBV29-1 and TRBJ2-5): SAVISQKPSRDICQRGTSLTIQCQVDSQVTMMFWYRQQPGQSLTLIATANQGSEATYESGFVIDKFPISRPNLTFSTLTVSNMSPEDSSIYLCSAQGVLNGLLETQYFGPGTRLLVL.

The genes are TRBV2 and TRBJ2-4, with a weak D call TRBD1 (7 bases). The germline V gene has CDR1 SNHLY and CDR2 FYNNEI. V was cut by 2 bases and J by 5 bases, with 13 bases left in between. The CDR3 covers 15 residues. CDR3 nucleotide sequence: TGTGCCAGCAGTGAATCAGGGGGGTCGCAAAACATTCAGTACTTC. Translation gives CASSESGGSQNIQYF.

The chain combines TRBV6-5 with TRBJ2-7; 9 nucleotides agree with TRBD2. Per germline, CDR1 MNHEY and CDR2 SVGAGI. With V trimmed by 5 bases and J by 5 bases, 4 bases remained unmatched. The CDR3 has 13 residues. CDR3 sequence: CASSPRTSDEQYF. The CDR3 nucleotides are TGTGCCAGCAGTCCCCGGACTAGCGACGAGCAGTACTTC.

The chain recombines TRBV7-9 with TRBJ2-2, with 10 bases matching TRBD2. The CDR3 runs to 18 residues. The J segment lost 0 bases and the V segment lost 4 bases, leaving 8 bases of the junction unmatched. CDR1 and CDR2 from the germline V gene are SEHNR and FQNEAQ (reference sequence). CDR3 DNA sequence: TGTGCCAGCAGCTCGATTAGCGGGAGGCCCCCGAACACCGGGGAGCTGTTTTTT. Translated: CASSSISGRPPNTGELFF. The entire variable domain, with the rest obtained from reference TRBV7-9 and TRBJ2-2, is as follows: DTGVSQNPRHKITKRGQNVTFRCDPISEHNRLYWYRQTLGQGPEFLTYFQNEAQLEKSRLLSDRFSAERPKGSFSTLEIQRTEQGDSAMYLCASSSISGRPPNTGELFFGEGSRLTVL.

This chain connects TRBV6-9 to TRBJ2-7, with TRBD2 as a possible D gene (6 bases). Germline V lookup: CDR1 MNHGY, CDR2 SVAAGI. V was pared by 4 bases and J by 2 bases, with 12 bases between. The CDR3 consists of 14 residues. The CDR3 loop reads CASSSVGRTYEQYF. The CDR3 coding sequence is TGTGCCAGCAGTTCCGTCGGGAGAACCTACGAGCAGTACTTC.

This clone was detected only once. The chain uses TRBV25-1 and TRBJ1-5, with D possibly TRBD1 on 5 matching bases. Per the germline V gene, CDR1 is MGHDK and CDR2 is SYGVNS. Trimming stripped 10 bases from V and 6 bases from J, with 16 bases between. This CDR3 spans 13 amino acids. In nucleotides, the CDR3 is TGTGCCACCATGGGAGGGGTTAGTCAGCCCCAGCATTTT. Its protein is CATMGGVSQPQHF.

The chain couples TRBV4-3 to TRBJ1-4; TRBD1 agrees at 7 bases. CDR1 LGHNA and CDR2 YSLEER come from the germline V gene. V trimming: 0 bases; J trimming: 8 bases; junction bases outside the gene matches: 12. The length of the CDR3 is 17 residues. The CDR3 is CASSQDMTGTGGEKLFF. DNA for the CDR3: TGCGCCAGCAGCCAAGACATGACAGGGACGGGCGGCGAAAAACTGTTTTTT.

This sequence joins TRBV7-8 and TRBJ1-1; D may be TRBD1 (5 bases). V lost 5 bases to trimming and J lost 3 bases, with 16 bases between them. CDR3 length: 15 residues. Germline CDR1 and CDR2: SGHVS and FQNEAQ. The CDR3 protein is CASSPTGGFYTEAFF. DNA for the CDR3: TGTGCCAGCAGCCCCACGGGGGGGTTTTACACTGAAGCTTTCTTT.

The gene calls are TRBV6-6 and TRBJ2-5; possible D gene TRBD1, 5 bases. Germline CDR1 is MNHNY and CDR2 is SVGAGI (reference sequence). V lost 0 bases and J lost 5, with 13 bases in between. The CDR3 contains 15 residues. Here the CDR3 DNA reads TGTGCCAGCAGTTACTCGGCAGGGTCGGTGGAGACCCAGTACTTC. This sequence encodes CASSYSAGSVETQYF.

The chain combines TRBV24-1 with TRBJ2-1; D unresolved. Germline V gives CDR1 KGHDR, CDR2 SFDVKD. V was clipped by 2 bases and J by 7 bases, with 8 bases between them. The CDR3 contains 13 residues. CDR3 sequence (DNA): TGTGCCACCAGTGATTCTCCTAAAAATGAGCAGTTCTTC. Translation: CATSDSPKNEQFF.

This chain joins TRBV18 and TRBJ1-2; D unclear. Trimming shortened V by 2 bases and J by 4 bases, and 17 bases separated the two germline ends. CDR3 length equals 16 residues. Germline V gives CDR1 KGHSH, CDR2 LQKENI. CDR3 DNA: TGTGCCAGCTCACCAGGGCCCCGTCCGGTGTTCTATGGCTACACCTTC. This gives the protein CASSPGPRPVFYGYTF.

This clone was counted a few times. This sequence joins TRBV5-1 and TRBJ2-7, with 16 nucleotides matching TRBD2. The CDR3 sequence is 17 residues long. CDR1 is SGHRS and CDR2 is YFSETQ in the germline V gene. With V trimmed by 4 bases and J by 4 bases, 8 bases remained unmatched. The CDR3 spells CASSTGTSGRVVYEQYF. The DNA of the CDR3 is TGCGCCAGCAGCACCGGGACTAGCGGGAGGGTTGTGTACGAGCAGTACTTC.

This clone was detected a few times. The chain links TRBV5-3 to TRBJ1-2, with TRBD1 matching over 10 bases. TRBV5-3 is sorted into the ORF group, with uncertain function. The CDR3 has 14 residues. The V gene end was trimmed by 3 bases and the J gene end by 4 bases; junction bases not matched to a gene: 3. The CDR3 DNA follows: TGTGCCAGAAGCTCGACAGGGGGCGGCTATGGCTACACCTTC. It translates to CARSSTGGGYGYTF.

The J gene is TRBJ2-3, the V gene TRBV11-3, with D possibly being TRBD2 (7 bases). The CDR3 has 15 residues. Germline-derived CDR1 and CDR2 are SGHNT and YENEEA. The V gene lost 3 bases and the J gene lost 5 bases, with 15 bases spanning the gap. The CDR3 bases are TGTGCCAGCAGCTTCGGGGGGCGCGGGATAGATACGCAGTATTTT. It specifies CASSFGGRGIDTQYF.

The chain employs TRBV7-8 and TRBJ2-1; D is perhaps TRBD2 (5 bases). V lost 1 base and J lost 5, with 21 bases in between. The CDR3 contains 18 residues. Per the germline V gene, CDR1 is SGHVS and CDR2 is FQNEAQ. As DNA, the CDR3 is TGTGCCAGCAGCTTAGTGAGGGTTGAGAGGACGCCCGACAATGAGCAGTTCTTC. Translation gives CASSLVRVERTPDNEQFF.

This clone occurred once. V gene TRBV3-1 (or the pseudogene TRBV3-2) combines with J gene TRBJ2-3; D is possibly TRBD2 (5 bases). CDR3 length equals 15 residues. The germline V gene encodes CDR1 LGHDT and CDR2 YNNKEL (reference sequence). V lost 1 base to trimming and J lost 0 bases, with 8 bases between them. Here the CDR3 DNA reads TGTGCCAGCAGCCAAGTAGGACTCAGCACAGATACGCAGTATTTT. Its translation: CASSQVGLSTDTQYF.

CDR3 region: CASSGPTGGWETQYF. CDR3 nucleotides: TGTGCCAGCAGCGGGCCGACAGGGGGCTGGGAGACCCAGTACTTC. The chain employs TRBV5-8 and TRBJ2-5, with 10 bases aligning to TRBD1. Germline V CDR1 and CDR2: SGHTS, YDEGEE. V gave up 4 bases and J gave up 5 bases; unmatched junction bases: 8. The length of the CDR3 is 15 residues. Full variable domain (missing parts from reference TRBV5-8 and TRBJ2-5): EAGVTQSPTHLIKTRGQQATLRCSPISGHTSVYWYQQALGLGLQFLLWYDEGEERNRGNFPPRFSGRQFPNYSSELNVNALELEDSALYLCASSGPTGGWETQYFGPGTRLLVL.

The chain uses TRBV9 and TRBJ2-7; D may be TRBD2 (5 bases). The CDR3 runs 12 residues. V was cut by 5 bases and J by 4 bases, with 10 bases left in between. CDR1 is SGDLS and CDR2 is YYNGEE in the germline V gene. The chain's CDR3 is CASSPTGYEQYF. In DNA, the CDR3 is TGTGCCAGCAGTCCGACGGGGTACGAGCAGTACTTC.

The rearrangement links TRBV3-1 (or the pseudogene TRBV3-2) to TRBJ2-7; 12 nucleotides align to TRBD2. Germline loops: CDR1 LGHDT, CDR2 YNNKEL (reference sequence). This CDR3 has 15 residues. J lost 3 bases, V lost 2 bases, and 2 bases had no gene match. The CDR3 loop reads CASSQPGLAGYEQYF. CDR3 bases: TGTGCCAGCAGCCAACCGGGACTAGCGGGCTACGAGCAGTACTTC.

This sequence joins TRBV10-1 and TRBJ2-1; the match to TRBD2 covers 7 bases. The CDR3 consists of 17 residues. Trimming removed 6 bases from V and 10 bases from J; junction bases left unmatched: 21. CDR1 WNHNN and CDR2 SYGVQD come from the germline V gene (reference sequence). This CDR3 reads CASRMIRFGLGWEEQFF. Here the CDR3 DNA reads TGCGCCAGCAGGATGATCCGCTTCGGACTAGGCTGGGAGGAGCAGTTCTTC.

The chain uses TRBV9 and TRBJ2-2, with a tentative D call TRBD1 (5 bases). The length of the CDR3 is 14 residues. Per germline, CDR1 SGDLS and CDR2 YYNGEE. The V end was cut by 4 bases, the J end by 6 bases, with 13 bases between. The CDR3 sequence: CASSFIPGSGELFF. The CDR3 DNA reads TGTGCCAGCAGCTTTATACCAGGGTCCGGGGAGCTGTTTTTT.